These 21 T cell receptor beta chains were all obtained from the same sample, sequenced in a study of blood T cell repertoires in COVID-19. The assay was immunoSEQ multiplex PCR, and TCRdb's table has in-frame clones only and misses some. Here the sample spans some 90,000 clones, around nine tenths being singletons. The sample consisted of peripheral blood. Receptors originate from a woman between 50 and 59 years old in a cohort sampled during active COVID-19.

The chain carries TRBV13 and TRBJ2-5; maybe TRBD2 (7 bases). V gave up 5 bases and J gave up 2 bases, with 12 bases separating them. The germline V gene has CDR1 PRHDT and CDR2 FYEKMQ (reference sequence). This CDR3 has 14 amino acids. CDR3 sequence (DNA): TGTGCCAGCAGCCCCGGGGGGCCGCAAGAGACCCAGTACTTC. This encodes CASSPGGPQETQYF.

The V call is TRBV4-1, the J call TRBJ2-1; the D gene is possibly TRBD1 (5 bases). Per the germline V gene, CDR1 is MGHRA and CDR2 is YSYEKL. This CDR3 has 13 amino acids. The germline V and J ends were trimmed by 0 bases and 15 bases, with 15 bases remaining between them. DNA for the CDR3: TGCGCCAGCAGCCAAGATTGGGGCCAACCCCCGTTCTTC. It translates to CASSQDWGQPPFF.

This clone was seen more than once but under ten times. V and J are TRBV3-1 (or the pseudogene TRBV3-2) and TRBJ2-1; D might be TRBD1 (6 bases). Trimming shortened V by 0 bases and J by 5 bases, and 11 bases separated the two germline ends. CDR3 length equals 15 residues. From germline, CDR1 is LGHDT and CDR2 YNNKEL (reference sequence). The CDR3: CASSQDRGSNNEQFF. CDR3 nucleotide sequence: TGTGCCAGCAGCCAAGATAGGGGGAGCAACAATGAGCAGTTCTTC.

This rearrangement joins TRBV28 to TRBJ2-7, with D unresolved. Per germline, CDR1 MDHEN and CDR2 SYDVKM. The CDR3 is made up of 12 amino acids. V was trimmed by 6 bases and J by 2 bases, leaving 8 bases between them. For the CDR3, the DNA is TGTGCCAGCAGGAATGGGCCCTACGAGCAGTACTTC. It is translated as CASRNGPYEQYF.

J is TRBJ1-1 and V is TRBV7-9; D not certain. The CDR3 totals 14 residues. Trimming stripped 6 bases from V and 1 base from J, with 12 bases between. The germline gives CDR1 SEHNR, CDR2 FQNEAQ (reference sequence). In nucleotides, the CDR3 is TGTGCCAGCAGGGTCGCCACAGAGAACACTGAAGCTTTCTTT. Translation gives CASRVATENTEAFF.

This clone was recorded only once. The V call is TRBV10-3, the J call TRBJ2-5, with D unclear. The V gene lost 8 bases and the J gene lost 1 base, with 11 bases spanning the gap. CDR3 length: 13 amino acids. Germline-derived CDR1 and CDR2 are ENHRY and SYGVKD. The chain's CDR3 is CAISRNPQETQYF. CDR3 in DNA: TGTGCCATCTCTAGAAACCCCCAAGAGACCCAGTACTTC.

The sample holds one count of this clone. This chain connects TRBV2 to TRBJ2-1; 10 nucleotides agree with TRBD2. The germline V gene has CDR1 SNHLY and CDR2 FYNNEI. The ends lost 6 bases at V and 9 bases at J; junction bases unmatched: 5. This CDR3 has 13 amino acids. The CDR3 bases are TGTGCCAGCAGAGATGGACTAGCGGTTGAGCAGTTCTTC. Translated, it gives CASRDGLAVEQFF.

This clone was detected only once. The chain recombines TRBV19 with TRBJ2-3, with D perhaps matching TRBD1 (5 bases). This CDR3 comprises 14 residues. V was cut by 3 bases and J by 4 bases, with 11 bases left in between. CDR1 and CDR2 from the germline V gene are LNHDA and SQIVND (reference sequence). CDR3 loop: CASSILQGADTQYF. CDR3 coding DNA: TGTGCCAGTAGTATTCTCCAGGGCGCAGATACGCAGTATTTT.

The rearrangement links TRBV6-4 to TRBJ2-3; 11 nucleotides line up with TRBD2. The CDR3 runs to 18 residues. J was trimmed by 3 bases and V by 0 bases; bases with no gene match: 8. The germline V gene has CDR1 MRHNA and CDR2 SNTAGT. This chain's CDR3 is CASSDSPVAGGPTDTQYF. CDR3 nucleotides: TGTGCCAGCAGTGACTCTCCGGTAGCGGGAGGGCCGACAGATACGCAGTATTTT.

The CDR3 nucleotides are TGCAGCGTTGCCTCTGACAGGGTGAGTTCCTACGAGCAGTACTTC. This encodes CSVASDRVSSYEQYF. This sequence joins TRBV29-1 and TRBJ2-7, with 7 bases aligning to TRBD1. The CDR3 is made up of 15 amino acids. Per germline, CDR1 SQVTM and CDR2 ANQGSEA. V trimming: 4 bases; J trimming: 1 base; junction bases outside the gene matches: 10.

This clone was observed a single time. V gene TRBV27 combines with J gene TRBJ2-5; D possibly corresponds to TRBD2 (6 bases). Germline V gives CDR1 MNHEY, CDR2 SMNVEV (reference sequence). The CDR3 consists of 14 residues. Deletions cut 6 bases from V and 6 bases from J, with 17 bases between. The CDR3 DNA is TGTGCCAGCAGACCTCCAGGGACTTTGAAGACCCAGTACTTC. It yields the protein CASRPPGTLKTQYF.

The CDR3 here is CASSLLGLATNEQYF. CDR3 bases: TGTGCCAGCAGTCTACTAGGACTTGCGACAAACGAGCAGTACTTC. This chain joins TRBV7-8 and TRBJ2-7, with D tentatively TRBD2 (5 bases). The ends were cut back, 6 bases at V and 5 bases at J, with 20 bases in the middle. There are 15 residues in the CDR3. CDR1 and CDR2 from the germline V gene are SGHVS and FQNEAQ. Using reference TRBV7-8 and TRBJ2-7 for the parts outside the CDR3, the full variable domain is GAGVSQSPRYKVAKRGQDVALRCDPISGHVSLFWYQQALGQGPEFLTYFQNEAQLDKSGLPSDRFFAERPEGSVSTLKIQRTQQEDSAVYLCASSLLGLATNEQYFGPGTRLTVT.

The chain couples TRBV28 to TRBJ1-5, with 11 bases fitting TRBD1. The CDR3 contains 14 residues. CDR1 is MDHEN and CDR2 is SYDVKM in the germline V gene. After removal of 4 bases from V and 5 bases from J, the junction contained 1 base not matched to a gene. CDR3 in DNA: TGTGCCAGCAGTTCGGGACAGGGGGATCAGCCCCAGCATTTT. It yields the protein CASSSGQGDQPQHF.

This clone appeared once. The rearrangement joins TRBV6-5 to TRBJ2-7, with 13 positions matching TRBD2. The germline V gene encodes CDR1 MNHEY and CDR2 SVGAGI. V lost 8 bases and J lost 12; bases outside the gene matches: 13. There are 14 residues in the CDR3. CDR3 protein: CASSPGLAGAGRYF. The CDR3 nucleotides read TGTGCCAGCTCTCCCGGACTAGCGGGAGCCGGGCGGTACTTC.

The DNA of the CDR3 is TGTGCCAGCAGCCCACAATGGAACACTGAAGCTTTCTTT. This translates into CASSPQWNTEAFF. The chain has TRBV12-3 or TRBV12-4 and TRBJ1-1; D remains unclear. Deletions cut 6 bases from V and 1 base from J, with 9 bases between. This CDR3 contains 13 residues.

This clone was seen once. The chain couples TRBV27 to TRBJ2-3, with D tentatively TRBD2 (6 bases). The CDR3 runs 16 residues. Germline V lookup: CDR1 MNHEY, CDR2 SMNVEV (reference sequence). Trimming shortened V by 2 bases and J by 4 bases, and 16 bases separated the two germline ends. CDR3 amino acids: CASSLVGGSGSDTQYF. As DNA, the CDR3 is TGTGCCAGCAGTTTAGTCGGAGGGAGTGGGTCAGATACGCAGTATTTT.

The gene calls are TRBV5-8 and TRBJ2-1; TRBD1 aligns across 8 bases. J lost 0 bases, V lost 4 bases, and 9 bases had no gene match. This CDR3 is built from 17 residues. The germline V gene encodes CDR1 SGHTS and CDR2 YDEGEE. CDR3 in amino acids: CASSLQGAWSSYNEQFF. In DNA form, the CDR3 reads TGTGCCAGCAGCCTCCAGGGGGCTTGGAGCTCCTACAATGAGCAGTTCTTC.

The chain employs TRBV6-6 and TRBJ1-1, with TRBD1 as a possible D gene (6 bases). The CDR3 has 16 residues. Trimming removed 0 bases from V and 2 bases from J, with 13 bases in between. Germline values: CDR1 MNHNY, CDR2 SVGAGI (reference sequence). CDR3 sequence (DNA): TGTGCCAGCAGTTACTCGCCCGGGACACATAACACTGAAGCTTTCTTT. As protein: CASSYSPGTHNTEAFF.

The chain carries TRBV11-2 and TRBJ1-4; D perhaps matches TRBD1 (5 bases). Germline V gene data show CDR1 as SGHAT and CDR2 as FQNNGV. The CDR3 consists of 16 residues. With 0 bases removed from V and 4 bases from J, the gap between germline ends came to 12 bases. CDR3 in amino acids: CASSLDVGRGNEKLFF. In nucleotides, the CDR3 is TGTGCCAGCAGCTTAGATGTGGGGAGGGGTAATGAAAAACTGTTTTTT.

This rearrangement joins TRBV28 to TRBJ1-6; D gene unclear. CDR3 length equals 15 residues. V was clipped by 3 bases and J by 9 bases, with 15 bases between them. Looked up from germline, CDR1 is MDHEN and CDR2 is SYDVKM. The DNA of the CDR3 is TGTGCCAGCAGTTTGATGGCAGGACTCGGTTCACCCCTCCACTTT. This translates into CASSLMAGLGSPLHF.

This chain connects TRBV5-1 to TRBJ2-5; D gene unclear. Germline lookup yields CDR1 SGHRS and CDR2 YFSETQ. This CDR3 contains 14 residues. Trimming pared 0 bases from V and 4 bases from J, leaving 10 bases between. CDR3 region: CASSLVVDSETQYF. In nucleotides, the CDR3 is TGCGCCAGCAGCTTGGTGGTAGACTCAGAGACCCAGTACTTC.